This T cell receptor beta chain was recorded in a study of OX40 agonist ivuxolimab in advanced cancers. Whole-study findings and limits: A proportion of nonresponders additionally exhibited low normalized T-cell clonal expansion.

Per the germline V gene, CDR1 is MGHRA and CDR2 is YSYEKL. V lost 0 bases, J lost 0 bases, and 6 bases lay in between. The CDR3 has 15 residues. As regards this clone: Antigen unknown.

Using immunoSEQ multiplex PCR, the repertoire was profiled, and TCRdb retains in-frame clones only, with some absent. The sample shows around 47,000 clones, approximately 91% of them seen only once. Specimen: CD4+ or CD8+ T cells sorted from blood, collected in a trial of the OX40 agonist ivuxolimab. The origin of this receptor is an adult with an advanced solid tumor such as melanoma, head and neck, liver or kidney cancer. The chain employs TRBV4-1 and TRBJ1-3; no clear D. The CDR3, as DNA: TGCGCCAGCAGCCAAGACGGATACTCTGGAAACACCATATATTTT. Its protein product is CASSQDGYSGNTIYF.